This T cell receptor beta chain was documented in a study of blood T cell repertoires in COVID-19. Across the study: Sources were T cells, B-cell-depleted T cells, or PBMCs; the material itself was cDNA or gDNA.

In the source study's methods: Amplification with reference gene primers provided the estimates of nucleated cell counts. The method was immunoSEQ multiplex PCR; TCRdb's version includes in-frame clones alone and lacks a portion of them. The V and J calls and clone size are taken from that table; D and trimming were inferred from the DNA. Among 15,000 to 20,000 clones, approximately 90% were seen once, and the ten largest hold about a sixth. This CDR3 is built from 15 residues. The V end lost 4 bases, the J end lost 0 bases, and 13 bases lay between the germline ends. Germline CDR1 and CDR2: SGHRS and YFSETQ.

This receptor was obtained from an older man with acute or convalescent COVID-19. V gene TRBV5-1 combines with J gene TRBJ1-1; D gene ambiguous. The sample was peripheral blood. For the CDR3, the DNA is TGCGCCAGCAGCCCCCTGACACTGATGAACACTGAAGCTTTCTTT. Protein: CASSPLTLMNTEAFF.